Listed here are 32 T cell receptor beta chains from one sample, sequenced in a study of OX40 agonist ivuxolimab in advanced cancers. Profiling relied on immunoSEQ multiplex PCR, and the TCRdb table lists in-frame clones only, not all of them. The top ten clones hold about 1% of a sample with around 71,000 clones, about 86% of them seen once. The specimen comprised CD4+ or CD8+ T cells sorted from blood, sampled in a trial of the OX40 agonist ivuxolimab. The receptors originated from an adult with an advanced solid tumor such as melanoma, head and neck, liver or kidney cancer.

The chain carries TRBV30 and TRBJ1-1; 9 bases line up with TRBD1. With 0 bases clipped from V and 5 bases from J, the junction kept 4 bases outside the gene matches. Germline V gene lookup returns CDR1 GTSNPN and CDR2 SVGIG (reference sequence). The CDR3 is made up of 14 amino acids. The CDR3 DNA reads TGTGCCTGGAGTGTACCCGACAGGGGGACTGAAGCTTTCTTT. Translated: CAWSVPDRGTEAFF.

The chain is built from TRBV2 and TRBJ2-7; either TRBD1 or TRBD2 may supply D (7 bases each). The CDR3 contains 14 residues. Looked up from germline, CDR1 is SNHLY and CDR2 is FYNNEI. V shed 7 bases and J shed 3 bases, with 16 bases lying between them. This CDR3 reads CASNLRGGLYEQYF. As DNA, the CDR3 is TGTGCCAGCAACCTCAGGGGGGGGCTCTACGAGCAGTACTTC.

This chain joins TRBV7-2 and TRBJ2-7; 11 bases agree with TRBD2. The CDR3 has 15 residues. Trimming cost V 6 bases and J 3 bases; bases outside gene matches: 7. Germline CDR1 reads SGHTA; CDR2 reads FQGNSA. CDR3 DNA: TGTGCCAGCAGTGTAACTAGCGGGAGTTTCTACGAGCAGTACTTC. Its protein is CASSVTSGSFYEQYF.

V is TRBV7-2 and J is TRBJ2-3; D call uncertain. The CDR3 contains 15 residues. Germline CDR1 SGHTA, CDR2 FQGNSA. V lost 3 bases and J lost 2, with 12 bases in between. The CDR3 spells CASSFFGQVTDTQYF. Here the CDR3 DNA reads TGTGCCAGCAGCTTCTTCGGTCAGGTCACAGATACGCAGTATTTT.

V gene TRBV30 combines with J gene TRBJ1-1; D may be TRBD1 (6 bases). The V gene's germline CDR1 is GTSNPN and CDR2 SVGIG (reference sequence). V gave up 0 bases and J gave up 4 bases, with 15 bases separating them. The CDR3 contains 15 residues. The CDR3 coding sequence is TGTGCCTGGAGTGTACCGTGGGGGGGGGCCACTGAAGCTTTCTTT. Translated, it gives CAWSVPWGGATEAFF.

The V gene is TRBV25-1, the J gene TRBJ1-1, with no clear D. The CDR3 is 11 residues long. Trimming stripped 4 bases from V and 1 base from J, with 1 base between. CDR1 and CDR2 (germline): MGHDK, SYGVNS. The CDR3 DNA follows: TGTGCCAGCAGTGGGAACACTGAAGCTTTCTTT. Its protein product is CASSGNTEAFF.

This chain joins TRBV19 and TRBJ2-1; 9 nucleotides match TRBD1. V shed 2 bases, J shed 8 bases, and the junction held 4 bases outside the gene matches. Germline V gene data show CDR1 as LNHDA and CDR2 as SQIVND (reference sequence). The CDR3 runs to 14 residues. CDR3 protein: CASSITGGAYEQFF. CDR3 coding DNA: TGTGCCAGTAGTATAACAGGGGGCGCCTATGAGCAGTTCTTC.

This chain joins TRBV2 and TRBJ2-1, with 9 bases that match TRBD1. The V segment lost 7 bases and the J segment 5 bases; nucleotides outside the gene matches: 6. This CDR3 contains 14 residues. Germline CDR1 and CDR2: SNHLY and FYNNEI. CDR3 in DNA: TGTGCCAGCAACAACAGGGGGCAGGACAATGAGCAGTTCTTC. Protein product: CASNNRGQDNEQFF.

This clone came up a few times. The chain is built from TRBV27 and TRBJ2-3; 8 bases match TRBD1. CDR3 length: 14 residues. The germline V gene has CDR1 MNHEY and CDR2 SMNVEV (reference sequence). The ends lost 5 bases at V and 6 bases at J; junction bases unmatched: 7. The CDR3 DNA sequence: TGTGCCAGCAGTACAACAGGGGGTGGGGATACGCAGTATTTT. Residues: CASSTTGGGDTQYF.

The gene calls are TRBV6-1 and TRBJ1-5, with 7 bases fitting TRBD1. The J segment lost 0 bases and the V segment lost 5 bases, leaving 4 bases of the junction unmatched. From germline, CDR1 is MNHNS and CDR2 SASEGT. The CDR3 has 15 residues. CDR3 sequence reads: CASSSGTDSNQPQHF. CDR3 in DNA: TGTGCCAGCAGTTCTGGGACAGATAGCAATCAGCCCCAGCATTTT.

Worth noting for this clone: Other DNA sequences in this sample translate to the same CDR3. The rearrangement links TRBV11-2 to TRBJ1-1; TRBD1 is a possible D gene (5 bases). The CDR3 contains 13 residues. V shed 0 bases and J shed 5 bases, with 7 bases lying between them. Germline loops: CDR1 SGHAT, CDR2 FQNNGV. The CDR3 loop reads CASSLDRGTEAFF. DNA of the CDR3: TGTGCCAGCAGCTTAGACCGGGGGACTGAAGCTTTCTTT.

The chain links TRBV7-6 to TRBJ2-1; D uncertain. Germline CDR1 and CDR2: SGHVS and FNYEAQ. Deletions cut 1 base from V and 5 bases from J, with 9 bases between. The CDR3 is made up of 14 amino acids. CDR3 sequence reads: CASSLGFLNNEQFF. CDR3 bases: TGTGCCAGCAGCTTAGGATTCCTAAACAATGAGCAGTTCTTC.

V is TRBV28 and J is TRBJ1-1; D possibly corresponds to TRBD1 (5 bases). This CDR3 contains 13 residues. Germline-derived CDR1 and CDR2 are MDHEN and SYDVKM. Trimming removed 7 bases at V and 2 bases at J, with 11 bases between. This chain's CDR3 is CASISTDNTEAFF. The DNA for the CDR3 is TGTGCCAGCATCTCGACAGATAACACTGAAGCTTTCTTT.

This chain connects TRBV30 to TRBJ2-1; D not certain. The germline CDR1 and CDR2 sequences are GTSNPN and SVGIG (reference sequence). Trimming removed 0 bases from V and 5 bases from J, with 11 bases in between. There are 14 residues in the CDR3. CDR3 amino acids: CAWSVRLTNNEQFF. The CDR3 nucleotides read TGTGCCTGGAGTGTGCGGCTAACAAACAATGAGCAGTTCTTC. The variable domain in full, completed from reference TRBV30 and TRBJ2-1, reads SQTIHQWPATLVQPVGSPLSLECTVEGTSNPNLYWYRQAAGRGLQLLFYSVGIGQISSEVPQNLSASRPQDRQFILSSKKLLLSDSGFYLCAWSVRLTNNEQFFGPGTRLTVL.

The chain recombines TRBV5-6 with TRBJ1-2; 8 bases align to TRBD1. From germline, CDR1 is SGHDT and CDR2 YYEEEE. The length of the CDR3 is 14 residues. V shed 2 bases, J shed 6 bases, and the junction held 6 bases outside the gene matches. CDR3 in DNA: TGTGCCAGCAGCTTTGGTGGCAGGGGGCATGGCTACACCTTC. Amino acids: CASSFGGRGHGYTF.

In its sample, this clone was seen a few times. The chain couples TRBV30 to TRBJ2-7; tentative D call: TRBD2 (5 bases). Germline V CDR1 and CDR2: GTSNPN, SVGIG (reference sequence). The CDR3 has 12 amino acids. Trimming removed 1 base from V and 2 bases from J, with 6 bases in between. CDR3 loop: CAWSGGAYEQYF. CDR3 sequence (DNA): TGTGCCTGGAGTGGGGGAGCCTACGAGCAGTACTTC.

V gene TRBV6-6 combines with J gene TRBJ2-5; TRBD2 might be the D (7 bases). V was trimmed by 6 bases and J by 5 bases, leaving 13 bases between them. CDR1 is MNHNY and CDR2 is SVGAGI in the germline V gene (reference sequence). This CDR3 spans 13 amino acids. CDR3 coding DNA: TGTGCCAGCAGCCCCCGGGGGGCGGAGACCCAGTACTTC. Its translation: CASSPRGAETQYF.

The rearrangement uses TRBV10-3 and TRBJ1-5; D remains ambiguous. This CDR3 is 14 amino acids long. Trimming removed 3 bases at V and 0 bases at J, with 6 bases between. Germline CDR1 and CDR2: ENHRY and SYGVKD. DNA for the CDR3: TGTGCCATCAGTGACAGATATAGCAATCAGCCCCAGCATTTT. It is translated as CAISDRYSNQPQHF.

The V gene is TRBV6-6, the J gene TRBJ2-5, with a tentative D call TRBD1 (5 bases). This CDR3 comprises 13 residues. Trimming removed 5 bases at V and 4 bases at J, with 11 bases between. Germline CDR1 MNHNY, CDR2 SVGAGI (reference sequence). The CDR3 spells CASSPLRVETQYF. The CDR3 region has the DNA TGTGCCAGCAGTCCCCTCAGGGTAGAGACCCAGTACTTC.

The J gene is TRBJ1-1, the V gene TRBV7-9; 8 bases are shared with TRBD1. The germline V gene encodes CDR1 SEHNR and CDR2 FQNEAQ (reference sequence). J lost 5 bases, V lost 3 bases, and 5 bases had no gene match. The length of the CDR3 is 14 residues. CDR3 amino acids: CASSFQGAGTEAFF. The CDR3 region has the DNA TGTGCCAGCAGCTTCCAGGGGGCGGGTACTGAAGCTTTCTTT.

This clone was picked up one time. The chain has TRBV7-8 and TRBJ1-5; 8 bases are a match to TRBD1. The CDR3 has 15 amino acids. With V trimmed by 5 bases and J by 7 bases, 10 bases remained unmatched. The germline V gene encodes CDR1 SGHVS and CDR2 FQNEAQ. CDR3 region: CASSLDRGKAQPQHF. CDR3 bases: TGTGCCAGCAGCCTCGACAGGGGAAAGGCCCAGCCCCAGCATTTT.

This clone was seen a handful of times. The chain uses TRBV7-2 and TRBJ2-4; a weak D match, TRBD2 (6 bases). Germline V CDR1 and CDR2: SGHTA, FQGNSA. The CDR3 totals 15 residues. Trimming took off 5 bases at V and 8 bases at J, with 19 bases between the two ends. The CDR3 coding sequence is TGTGCCAGCAGCGCCGGAGGGCTAGGCCGAGACATTCAGTACTTC. Protein sequence: CASSAGGLGRDIQYF.

The chain uses TRBV9 and TRBJ2-1, with 8 positions matching TRBD2. In germline, CDR1 is SGDLS, CDR2 YYNGEE. J lost 15 bases, V lost 6 bases, and 17 bases had no gene match. The CDR3 extends over 14 amino acids. The CDR3 nucleotides read TGTGCCAGCACCGGCTGGGAGGGAGCGGGAGAGAGGTTCTTC. It codes for CASTGWEGAGERFF.

This chain joins TRBV28 and TRBJ2-3, with TRBD1 as a possible D gene (6 bases). Germline V CDR1 and CDR2: MDHEN, SYDVKM. The length of the CDR3 is 16 residues. V dropped 6 bases and J dropped 0 bases, with 16 bases sitting between them. The CDR3 spells CASSSGQYLSTDTQYF. The CDR3 nucleotides read TGTGCCAGCAGCTCCGGACAGTACCTTAGCACAGATACGCAGTATTTT.

The chain links TRBV30 to TRBJ2-3, with 11 nucleotides matching TRBD2. V shed 7 bases, J shed 2 bases, and the junction held 5 bases outside the gene matches. The CDR3 extends over 14 amino acids. The germline V gene has CDR1 GTSNPN and CDR2 SVGIG (reference sequence). DNA for the CDR3: TGTGCCTTAACTAGCGGGAGTTACACAGATACGCAGTATTTT. It specifies CALTSGSYTDTQYF.

The chain uses TRBV7-3 and TRBJ2-1; 7 bases agree with TRBD2. The germline gives CDR1 SGHTA, CDR2 FQGTGA. Losses at the gene ends were 2 bases for V and 4 bases for J; bases not matched to a gene: 5. This CDR3 is 15 amino acids long. The CDR3 DNA follows: TGTGCCAGCAGCTTATCTAGCGGTTTTTACAATGAGCAGTTCTTC. It codes for CASSLSSGFYNEQFF.

This clone occurred a few times. The rearrangement uses TRBV28 and TRBJ1-1; D is perhaps TRBD1 (5 bases). The CDR3 sequence is 15 residues long. V gave up 1 base and J gave up 5 bases, with 14 bases separating them. Germline V gene data show CDR1 as MDHEN and CDR2 as SYDVKM. CDR3 protein: CASSLSTRGRTEAFF. The CDR3 DNA reads as TGTGCCAGCAGTTTATCGACAAGGGGTAGGACTGAAGCTTTCTTT.

CDR3 bases: TGTGCCAGCAGTTCCCTTCTACAGAAGGGCGGGCCCAAGGCAGATACGCAGTATTTT. It encodes CASSSLLQKGGPKADTQYF. The chain carries TRBV28 and TRBJ2-3; D possibly corresponds to TRBD2 (5 bases). The CDR3 runs to 19 residues. With 4 bases removed from V and 4 bases from J, the gap between germline ends came to 27 bases. The germline CDR1 and CDR2 sequences are MDHEN and SYDVKM.

The rearrangement joins TRBV7-2 to TRBJ2-5; 9 bases line up with TRBD1. V shed 5 bases, J shed 5 bases, and the junction held 9 bases outside the gene matches. Looked up from germline, CDR1 is SGHTA and CDR2 is FQGNSA. The CDR3 runs to 15 residues. The CDR3 here is CASSGQGQGGETQYF. The CDR3 nucleotides are TGTGCCAGCAGCGGCCAGGGACAGGGCGGGGAGACCCAGTACTTC.

The J gene is TRBJ1-2, the V gene TRBV19; possible D gene TRBD1, 6 bases. V lost 3 bases and J 8 bases, leaving 13 bases between the germline ends. The germline V gene has CDR1 LNHDA and CDR2 SQIVND (reference sequence). The CDR3 length is 13 residues. CDR3 in DNA: TGTGCCAGTAGTATTGAACAGGGTGGCGGCTACACCTTC. This translates into CASSIEQGGGYTF.

The chain joins TRBV30 to TRBJ2-1, with 8 bases lining up with TRBD2. The CDR3 totals 16 residues. The V segment lost 4 bases and the J segment 1 base; nucleotides outside the gene matches: 9. Germline lookup yields CDR1 GTSNPN and CDR2 SVGIG (reference sequence). Here the CDR3 reads CAWTPKLAGSYNEQFF. The CDR3 DNA sequence: TGTGCCTGGACCCCTAAATTAGCGGGATCCTACAATGAGCAGTTCTTC.

Only one count was recorded for this clone. The chain couples TRBV7-8 to TRBJ2-1; D possibly corresponds to TRBD1 (7 bases). V was trimmed by 1 base and J by 12 bases, leaving 16 bases between them. Per the germline V gene, CDR1 is SGHVS and CDR2 is FQNEAQ. The CDR3 consists of 14 residues. The CDR3 sequence is CASSLGRGPPSQFF. The CDR3 coding sequence is TGTGCCAGCAGCTTAGGGAGGGGGCCCCCCTCGCAGTTCTTC. The full variable domain, rest sourced from reference TRBV7-8 and TRBJ2-1, is GAGVSQSPRYKVAKRGQDVALRCDPISGHVSLFWYQQALGQGPEFLTYFQNEAQLDKSGLPSDRFFAERPEGSVSTLKIQRTQQEDSAVYLCASSLGRGPPSQFFGPGTRLTVL.